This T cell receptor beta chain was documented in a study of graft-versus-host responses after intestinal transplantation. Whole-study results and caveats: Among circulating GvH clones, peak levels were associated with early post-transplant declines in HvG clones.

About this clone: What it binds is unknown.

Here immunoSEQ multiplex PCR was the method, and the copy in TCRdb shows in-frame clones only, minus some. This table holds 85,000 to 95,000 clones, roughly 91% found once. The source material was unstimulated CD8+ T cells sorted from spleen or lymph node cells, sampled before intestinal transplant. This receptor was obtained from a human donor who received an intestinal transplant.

The CDR3 DNA reads TGTGCCAGCAGTGAATTTGAGGCGGCCCAGCCCCAGCATTTT. Its protein is CASSEFEAAQPQHF. This rearrangement joins TRBV25-1 to TRBJ1-5; D uncertain. The CDR3 covers 14 residues. The ends were cut back, 1 base at V and 7 bases at J, with 11 bases in the middle. Germline V CDR1 and CDR2: MGHDK, SYGVNS.